Detailed here is one TCR beta chain. This clone is a singleton in its sample. This clone's antigen is unknown. No quality values exist for individual bases; no much larger clone is one base distant. Receptors were amplified or captured by the immunoSEQ multiplex PCR assay. Here the immuneACCESS table is served through TCRdb, limited to in-frame sequences with V and J called. Missing clones are a known gap in these copies; in checked studies unresolved V genes cover under half, and the rest lacks a known reason. The sample table shows 57,000 or so clones, and approximately 86% are seen once. In total, the top ten clones hold less than 2% of the sample. This record belongs to a study of T cell changes during pregnancy in multiple sclerosis (dated by TCRdb to the late 2010s). Background for the entire study: The study looked at changes in the T cell repertoire across pregnancy in women with multiple sclerosis.

From cysteine to phenylalanine, the CDR3 is 16 amino acids long. CDR3 DNA only is kept here, 48 bases in frame from base 1. According to the germline V gene, CDR1 reads ENHRY and CDR2 reads SYGVKD. V lost 0 bases and J lost 1 base; the stretch between them is 12 bases long. The receptor comes from a female donor with multiple sclerosis, enrolled in a pregnancy study. In this chain, TRBV10-3 is recombined with TRBJ2-5, with a tentative D gene TRBD2 over 6 matching bases. The material sequenced was peripheral blood, taken in the first trimester of pregnancy. In nucleotide form, the sequence is TGTGCCATCAGTGAGTCGGGGCGGGAACCCCAAGAGACCCAGTACTTC. Its translation reads: CAISESGREPQETQYF.